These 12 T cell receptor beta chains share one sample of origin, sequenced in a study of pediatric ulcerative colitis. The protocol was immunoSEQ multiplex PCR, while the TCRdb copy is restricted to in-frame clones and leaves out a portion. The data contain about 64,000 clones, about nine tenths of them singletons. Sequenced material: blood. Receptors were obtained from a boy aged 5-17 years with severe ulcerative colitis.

CDR3 in amino acids: CASSRLDQQYF. The CDR3 nucleotides read TGTGCCAGCAGTCGACTTGATCAGCAGTACTTC. V is TRBV6-5 and J is TRBJ2-7; no firm D call. The CDR3 totals 11 residues. With 5 bases removed from V and 8 bases from J, the gap between germline ends came to 10 bases. The germline V gene encodes CDR1 MNHEY and CDR2 SVGAGI.

In DNA form, the CDR3 reads TGCAGCGTCGATACAAACAATGAGCAGTTCTTC. Its translation is CSVDTNNEQFF. The rearrangement joins TRBV29-1 to TRBJ2-1; no definite D call. Per germline, CDR1 SQVTM and CDR2 ANQGSEA. The V and J ends lost 6 bases and 5 bases respectively, with 8 bases between them. The CDR3 consists of 11 residues.

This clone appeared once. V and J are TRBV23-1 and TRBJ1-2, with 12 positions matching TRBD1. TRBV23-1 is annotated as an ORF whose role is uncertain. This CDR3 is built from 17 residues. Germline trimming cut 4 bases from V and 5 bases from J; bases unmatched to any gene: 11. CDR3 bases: TGCGCCAGCAGTCGCCAGAAGGGACAGGGGGCCGAGTATGGCTACACCTTC. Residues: CASSRQKGQGAEYGYTF.

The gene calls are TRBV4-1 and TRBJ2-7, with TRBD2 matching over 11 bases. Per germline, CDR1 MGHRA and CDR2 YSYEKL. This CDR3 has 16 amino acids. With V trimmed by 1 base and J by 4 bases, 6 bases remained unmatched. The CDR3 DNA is TGCGCCAGCAGCCAAGTAGCGACTAGCGGGGCGTACGAGCAGTACTTC. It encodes CASSQVATSGAYEQYF.

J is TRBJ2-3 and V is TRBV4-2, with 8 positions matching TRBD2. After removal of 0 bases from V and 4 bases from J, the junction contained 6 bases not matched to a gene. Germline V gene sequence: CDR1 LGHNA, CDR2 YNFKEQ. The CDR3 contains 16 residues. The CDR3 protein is CASSQEPGLAPDTQYF. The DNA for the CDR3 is TGTGCCAGCAGCCAAGAACCCGGACTAGCCCCAGATACGCAGTATTTT.

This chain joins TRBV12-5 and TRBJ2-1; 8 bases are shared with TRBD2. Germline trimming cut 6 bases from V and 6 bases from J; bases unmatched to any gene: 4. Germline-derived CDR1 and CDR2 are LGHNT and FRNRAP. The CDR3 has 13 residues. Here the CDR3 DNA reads TGTGCTAGTGGGCAAGGGACTAGCAATGAGCAGTTCTTC. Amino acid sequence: CASGQGTSNEQFF.

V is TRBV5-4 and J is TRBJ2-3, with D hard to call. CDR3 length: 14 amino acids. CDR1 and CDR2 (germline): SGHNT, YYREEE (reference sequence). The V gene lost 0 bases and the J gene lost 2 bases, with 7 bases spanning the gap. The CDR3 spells CASSLAVDTDTQYF. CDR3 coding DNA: TGTGCCAGCAGCTTGGCTGTAGACACAGATACGCAGTATTTT.

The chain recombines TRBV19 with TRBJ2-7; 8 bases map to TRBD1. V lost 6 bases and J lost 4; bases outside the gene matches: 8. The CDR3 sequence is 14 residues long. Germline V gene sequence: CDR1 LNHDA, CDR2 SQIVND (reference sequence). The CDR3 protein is CASSPDREQYEQYF. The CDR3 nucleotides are TGTGCCAGTAGCCCGGACAGGGAGCAATACGAGCAGTACTTC.

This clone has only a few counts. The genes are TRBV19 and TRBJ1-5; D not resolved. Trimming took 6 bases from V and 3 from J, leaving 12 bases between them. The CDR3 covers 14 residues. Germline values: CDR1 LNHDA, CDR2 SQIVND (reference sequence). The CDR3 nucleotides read TGTGCCAGTAGCATTCCCGAGAACAATCAGCCCCAGCATTTT. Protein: CASSIPENNQPQHF. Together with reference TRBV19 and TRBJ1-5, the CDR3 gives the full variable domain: DGGITQSPKYLFRKEGQNVTLSCEQNLNHDAMYWYRQDPGQGLRLIYYSQIVNDFQKGDIAEGYSVSREKKESFPLTVTSAQKNPTAFYLCASSIPENNQPQHFGDGTRLSIL.

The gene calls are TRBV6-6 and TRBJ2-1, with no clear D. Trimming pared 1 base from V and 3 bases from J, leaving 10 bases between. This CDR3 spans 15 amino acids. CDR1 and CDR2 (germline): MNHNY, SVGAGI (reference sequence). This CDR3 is CASSYWPLGYNEQFF. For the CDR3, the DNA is TGTGCCAGCAGTTACTGGCCCTTGGGCTACAATGAGCAGTTCTTC.

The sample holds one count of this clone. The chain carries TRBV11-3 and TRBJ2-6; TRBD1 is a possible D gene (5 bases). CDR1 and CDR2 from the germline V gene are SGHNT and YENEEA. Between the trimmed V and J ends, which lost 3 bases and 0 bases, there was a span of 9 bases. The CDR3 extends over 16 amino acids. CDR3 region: CASSFLDTSGANVLTF. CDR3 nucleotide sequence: TGTGCCAGCAGCTTCTTGGACACCTCTGGGGCCAACGTCCTGACTTTC. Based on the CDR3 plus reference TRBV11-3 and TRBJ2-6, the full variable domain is EAGVVQSPRYKIIEKKQPVAFWCNPISGHNTLYWYLQNLGQGPELLIRYENEEAVDDSQLPKDRFSAERLKGVDSTLKIQPAELGDSAVYLCASSFLDTSGANVLTFGAGSRLTVL.

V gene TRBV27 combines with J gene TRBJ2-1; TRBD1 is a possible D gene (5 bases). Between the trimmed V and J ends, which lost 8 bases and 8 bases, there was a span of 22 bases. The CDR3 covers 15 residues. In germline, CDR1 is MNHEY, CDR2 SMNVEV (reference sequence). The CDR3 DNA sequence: TGTGCCAGCTGCCATGGGAAGGGGTCTTCCGATGAGCAGTTCTTC. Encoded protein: CASCHGKGSSDEQFF.